One and the same sample provided the 14 T cell receptor beta chains below, sequenced in a study of Tregs in tolerant kidney transplant recipients. Libraries were prepared by immunoSEQ multiplex PCR; TCRdb keeps only in-frame clonotypes and omits some of them. The sample consists of hundreds of thousands of clones, about four fifths of them appearing once. The sequenced sample consisted of CD4+ T cells from blood. The receptors come from a human donor in good health.

The chain is built from TRBV18 and TRBJ2-5; 9 bases line up with TRBD1. The CDR3 is 14 amino acids. The V segment lost 4 bases and the J segment 4 bases; nucleotides outside the gene matches: 4. CDR1 KGHSH and CDR2 LQKENI come from the germline V gene. The CDR3 nucleotides are TGTGCCAGCTCACTAGGGACAGGGCGAGAGACCCAGTACTTC. Its protein is CASSLGTGRETQYF.

V is TRBV5-1 and J is TRBJ2-7; TRBD1 is a possible D gene (6 bases). The CDR3 has 18 residues. The germline V and J ends were trimmed by 1 base and 0 bases, with 20 bases remaining between them. Germline V gene lookup returns CDR1 SGHRS and CDR2 YFSETQ. The CDR3 is CASSLTLATGSLSYEQYF. DNA for the CDR3: TGCGCCAGCAGCTTGACCCTCGCTACAGGGTCCCTCTCCTACGAGCAGTACTTC.

This chain connects TRBV7-2 to TRBJ2-7; the D is unclear. The ends were cut back, 1 base at V and 4 bases at J, with 11 bases in the middle. Germline CDR1 is SGHTA and CDR2 is FQGNSA. There are 14 residues in the CDR3. The CDR3 here is CASSLEAYGYEQYF. In nucleotides, the CDR3 is TGTGCCAGCAGCTTAGAGGCGTACGGTTACGAGCAGTACTTC.

The chain couples TRBV6-5 to TRBJ2-7, with TRBD1 as a possible D gene (6 bases). V was shortened by 2 bases and J by 2 bases, with 10 bases between the two germline ends. The CDR3 length is 14 residues. CDR1 and CDR2 (germline): MNHEY, SVGAGI. CDR3 nucleotide sequence: TGTGCCAGCAGTTACAACAGGGACACCTACGAGCAGTACTTC. This sequence encodes CASSYNRDTYEQYF.

The chain is built from TRBV18 and TRBJ2-3, with 7 nucleotides matching TRBD1. CDR1 is KGHSH and CDR2 is LQKENI in the germline V gene. The V and J ends lost 1 base and 5 bases, in that order; junction bases with no gene match: 3. This CDR3 region has 14 residues. CDR3 sequence: CASSPQGAGDTQYF. As DNA, the CDR3 is TGTGCCAGCTCACCACAGGGGGCTGGAGATACGCAGTATTTT.

The V gene is TRBV6-1, the J gene TRBJ1-5; the D is unclear. Per the germline V gene, CDR1 is MNHNS and CDR2 is SASEGT. The CDR3 runs to 16 residues. V lost 4 bases, J lost 0 bases, and 13 bases lay in between. CDR3 sequence: CASSGGVAYSNQPQHF. As DNA, the CDR3 is TGTGCCAGCAGTGGGGGAGTTGCCTATAGCAATCAGCCCCAGCATTTT.

The V and J genes are TRBV7-7 and TRBJ2-5; D is undetermined. Germline lookup yields CDR1 SSHAT and CDR2 FNYEAQ (reference sequence). Trimming took off 5 bases at V and 0 bases at J, with 7 bases between the two ends. This CDR3 spans 13 amino acids. The CDR3 DNA sequence: TGTGCCAGCAGCCCAGATAACCAAGAGACCCAGTACTTC. It yields the protein CASSPDNQETQYF.

V gene TRBV5-1 combines with J gene TRBJ2-4, with a weak D call TRBD1 (6 bases). Trimming removed 0 bases at V and 1 base at J, with 11 bases between. Looked up from germline, CDR1 is SGHRS and CDR2 is YFSETQ. This CDR3 has 16 residues. In nucleotides, the CDR3 is TGCGCCAGCAGCTTGGACAGGGCCGGGGCCAAAAACATTCAGTACTTC. Protein: CASSLDRAGAKNIQYF.

The chain uses TRBV7-2 and TRBJ2-4; either TRBD1 or TRBD2 may supply D (5 bases each). V lost 5 bases, J lost 5 bases, and 13 bases lay in between. The CDR3 has 14 amino acids. CDR1 is SGHTA and CDR2 is FQGNSA in the germline V gene. The CDR3 is CASSPGPSQNIQYF. Here the CDR3 DNA reads TGTGCCAGCAGCCCAGGGCCTAGCCAAAACATTCAGTACTTC.

The chain uses TRBV5-1 and TRBJ1-2; a possible D gene is TRBD1 (5 bases). Germline V gene data show CDR1 as SGHRS and CDR2 as YFSETQ. Trimming cost V 3 bases and J 3 bases, with 12 bases left between them. CDR3 length equals 14 residues. CDR3: CASSSPTADYGYTF. The DNA for the CDR3 is TGCGCCAGCAGCTCCCCGACAGCCGACTATGGCTACACCTTC.

V usage is TRBV7-8 and J usage is TRBJ2-7; D not certain. Germline CDR1 reads SGHVS; CDR2 reads FQNEAQ. The CDR3 loop spans 15 amino acids. The ends were cut back, 5 bases at V and 3 bases at J, with 17 bases in the middle. The CDR3 DNA reads TGTGCCAGCAGCCCCCGCCCTAACCCCTTCTACGAGCAGTACTTC. Encoded protein: CASSPRPNPFYEQYF.

CDR3 coding DNA: TGTGCCAGCAGTTTTGGGGGGGGACAGCATCAGCCCCAGCATTTT. Translating gives CASSFGGGQHQPQHF. The V gene is TRBV5-4, the J gene TRBJ1-5; 7 nucleotides line up with TRBD1. Trimming cost V 5 bases and J 5 bases; bases outside gene matches: 10. The CDR3 loop spans 15 amino acids. Germline V gives CDR1 SGHNT, CDR2 YYREEE (reference sequence).

This chain connects TRBV18 to TRBJ2-1; 8 bases line up with TRBD1. The CDR3 is 17 residues long. Germline V gene lookup returns CDR1 KGHSH and CDR2 LQKENI. Unmatched junction bases numbered 12, after V lost 4 bases and J lost 4 bases. CDR3 bases: TGTGCCAGCTCACTAGACAGGGGAAAGAGTATATACAATGAGCAGTTCTTC. It translates to CASSLDRGKSIYNEQFF.

This clone was recorded once. The chain carries TRBV7-6 and TRBJ2-1; 7 nucleotides match TRBD1. In germline, CDR1 is SGHVS, CDR2 FNYEAQ. V shed 4 bases and J 5 bases; nucleotides not matched to a gene: 14. This CDR3 region has 17 residues. The CDR3 DNA reads as TGTGCCAGCAGCTCCCGTCCACTGGACAGGCTTCACAATGAGCAGTTCTTC. Its translation: CASSSRPLDRLHNEQFF.